This TCR beta chain was found in a study of T cells expressing NK-cell markers. Study summary: Sequenced donors, eight in total, included seven who were HCMV-seropositive and one who was seronegative. Notes on the study in general: Roughly 6 donors had dominant NKG2C+ clonotypes that comprised about 1.0-7.5% of their CD8+ T cells.

The cDNA for TCR beta came from 5'RACE template switching with UMIs. TCRdb re-called the 5' RACE reads; every CDR3 protein appears as one record, without DNA. The ten most abundant clones cover around a tenth of a sample with approximately 420,000 distinct CDR3 sequences. The CDR3 runs to 13 residues. Germline loops: CDR1 SGHTA, CDR2 FQGNSA. Concerning this clonotype itself: The antigen is unknown.

The TCR was taken from a woman in her fifties or sixties in good health. The sample was blood T cells: a sorted CD56 or NKG2C T cell subset, CD4+ or CD8+ T cells, or bulk PBMC T cells (not recorded which). The rearrangement joins TRBV7-2 to TRBJ1-1; checking the TCRdb D call of TRBD1 is not possible without DNA. The CDR3 protein is CASKSGTGTEAFF.